This is a list of T cell receptor beta chains from one sample in a study of T cell responses to AZD1222 COVID-19 vaccine. Data came from immunoSEQ multiplex PCR; TCRdb stores just in-frame clones and leaves some out. This sample yields more than 95,000 clones, of which around 90% are seen a single time; less than 4% belongs to the top ten. The starting material was peripheral blood, obtained 28 days after the second AZD1222 dose. These TCRs come from an adult who received the AZD1222 COVID-19 vaccine. Each CDR3 is given with its conserved first and last residue. The D gene is left open where the match is weak. Size is omitted from some rows. Given values are once, few, many or a class for expanded clones.

few,TRBJ1-3,.,TRBV5-5,TGTGCCAGCAGCTTGAAGGGGTCGGGTGGAAACACCATATATTTT,CASSLKGSGGNTIYF
.,TRBJ1-5,.,TRBV28,TGTGCCAGCAGTCGGACGGGCTACAATCAGCCCCAGCATTTT,CASSRTGYNQPQHF
.,TRBJ2-2,.,TRBV11-2,TGTGCCAGCAGCACAGGGATCGGTACCGGGGAGCTGTTTTTT,CASSTGIGTGELFF
.,TRBJ2-2,.,TRBV19,TGTGCCAGTACCTCGGGGTTCACCGGGGAGCTGTTTTTT,CASTSGFTGELFF
.,TRBJ1-3,.,TRBV19,TGTGCCAGTACCCTGGGGGGGTCCTCTGGAAACACCATATATTTT,CASTLGGSSGNTIYF
.,TRBJ2-7,TRBD2,TRBV3-1/TRBV3-2,TGTGCCAGCAGCCAAGTGGGGGGGTTCGAGCAGTACTTC,CASSQVGGFEQYF
.,TRBJ1-5,TRBD1,TRBV5-6,TGTGCCAGCAGTCAGGGACAGGCCAATCAGCCCCAGCATTTT,CASSQGQANQPQHF
.,TRBJ2-7,.,TRBV6-2/TRBV6-3,TGTGCCAGCAGCGAACTACAGGGGGGGTATTCCTACGAGCAGTACTTC,CASSELQGGYSYEQYF
.,TRBJ1-4,TRBD1,TRBV7-3,TGTGCCAGCAGCCCGGACAGGGGGCTTGGAAAACTGTTTTTT,CASSPDRGLGKLFF
.,TRBJ1-1,.,TRBV20-1,TGCAGTGCTACCACAGGGACTGAAGCTTTCTTT,CSATTGTEAFF
.,TRBJ1-5,.,TRBV15,TGTGCCACCAGCACTAGTCTCGGTAGCAATCAGCCCCAGCATTTT,CATSTSLGSNQPQHF
.,TRBJ1-1,.,TRBV3-1/TRBV3-2,TGTGCCAGCAGCCAAACACTGATGAACACTGAAGCTTTCTTT,CASSQTLMNTEAFF
.,TRBJ1-1,.,TRBV6-2/TRBV6-3,TGTGCCAGCAGTCGCGGGGGGCGGTCGGCTGAAGCTTTCTTT,CASSRGGRSAEAFF
.,TRBJ2-1,TRBD2,TRBV7-2,TGTGCCAGCAGCTCCTGGACTAGCGGAGCCAATGAGCAGTTCTTC,CASSSWTSGANEQFF
many,TRBJ2-5,.,TRBV30,TGTGCCTGGAGTTACGAGCCCCAAGAGACCCAGTACTTC,CAWSYEPQETQYF
.,TRBJ1-1,.,TRBV5-6,TGTGCCAGCAGCTTGGTTGGGGGGGACGGTGAAGCTTTCTTT,CASSLVGGDGEAFF
.,TRBJ2-5,TRBD1,TRBV19,TGTGCCAGCTCAAGAGGGACAGAAGAGACCCAGTACTTC,CASSRGTEETQYF
.,TRBJ1-4,TRBD1,TRBV3-1/TRBV3-2,TGTGCCAGCAGCCAAACCGACAGGGGGATAGGGGAAAAACTGTTTTTT,CASSQTDRGIGEKLFF
.,TRBJ1-2,TRBD1,TRBV5-8,TGTGCCAGCAGCCTGGACAGGGGGCACCCTTTTAACTATGGCTACACCTTC,CASSLDRGHPFNYGYTF
.,TRBJ1-1,.,TRBV4-2,TGTGCCAGCAGCCAGGACATGAAGCTGGCGGGAAACACTGAAGCTTTCTTT,CASSQDMKLAGNTEAFF
.,TRBJ2-7,TRBD1,TRBV12-5,TGTGCTAGTGCCACCCTAAGGACAGGGCGAAACGCCATCTACGAGCAGTACTTC,CASATLRTGRNAIYEQYF
.,TRBJ1-2,TRBD1,TRBV4-3,TGCGCCAGCAGCCAGGGGACAGTCTATGGCTACACCTTC,CASSQGTVYGYTF
.,TRBJ2-6,.,TRBV9,TGTGCCAGCGGACCTGCCTCTGGGGCCAACGTCCTGACTTTC,CASGPASGANVLTF
few,TRBJ1-5,TRBD1,TRBV9,TGTGCCAGCAGCGTGGACAGGGAAGGACAGCCCCAGCATTTT,CASSVDREGQPQHF
.,TRBJ1-1,TRBD1,TRBV18,TGTGCCAGCTCACCACAGGGGGCCGCTGAAGCTTTCTTT,CASSPQGAAEAFF
.,TRBJ2-7,TRBD2,TRBV7-2,TGTGCCAGCAGCCTCTCCCGACTAGCGGTCTACTCCTACGAGCAGTACTTC,CASSLSRLAVYSYEQYF
.,TRBJ2-2,TRBD1,TRBV29-1,TGCAGCGTTGAAGAGAGGGGACGACAGGGGGCGCGGGTCGGGGAGCTGTTTTTT,CSVEERGRQGARVGELFF
.,TRBJ2-7,TRBD2,TRBV7-9,TGTGCCAGCAGCTCGGGTAGCGGGAGCTACGAGCAGTACTTC,CASSSGSGSYEQYF
.,TRBJ1-5,TRBD1,TRBV4-3,TGCGCCAGCAGCCAACACCCCGGGACAGGCTCAGGGCAGCCCCAGCATTTT,CASSQHPGTGSGQPQHF
.,TRBJ1-2,.,TRBV25-1,TGTGCCAGCCGGGACCGTATCTATGGCTACACCTTC,CASRDRIYGYTF
.,TRBJ1-1,TRBD1,TRBV29-1,TGCAGCGCCTCGACAGGGGGGCCTGAAGCTTTCTTT,CSASTGGPEAFF
.,TRBJ1-1,.,TRBV6-1,TGTGCCAGCAGTGAAAAACTGTGGGGGATCTCCGAAGCTTTCTTT,CASSEKLWGISEAFF
.,TRBJ1-2,.,TRBV7-8,TGTGCCAGCAGCCCTCTCCAGTTGGGCTATGGCTACACCTTC,CASSPLQLGYGYTF
.,TRBJ2-1,TRBD1,TRBV12-3/TRBV12-4,TGTGCCAGCAGTAAGACAGGGAATGAGCAGTTCTTC,CASSKTGNEQFF
.,TRBJ1-3,TRBD1,TRBV16,TGTGCCAGCAGCCCCCTGATAGGGGGCTTTCGAAACACCATATATTTT,CASSPLIGGFRNTIYF
.,TRBJ2-1,TRBD2,TRBV4-3,TGCGCCAGCAGCCGCGTCAGGGAGCTAGCGGGGGCCGACAATGAGCAGTTCTTC,CASSRVRELAGADNEQFF
.,TRBJ1-1,TRBD1,TRBV11-3,TGTGCCAGCAGCCCAGGTCCCGGCAGGGGGACTGAAGCTTTCTTT,CASSPGPGRGTEAFF
.,TRBJ1-5,.,TRBV5-6,TGTGCCAGCAGCTCTGCCCCTCATCAGCCCCAGCATTTT,CASSSAPHQPQHF
.,TRBJ1-2,TRBD1,TRBV7-3,TGTGCCAGCAGCTTAACTCAGGGGACAGGGTCTTATGGCTACACCTTC,CASSLTQGTGSYGYTF
.,TRBJ1-4,.,TRBV6-2/TRBV6-3,TGTGCCAGCAGTTACTCGAGCGGGCGAACTAATGAAAAACTGTTTTTT,CASSYSSGRTNEKLFF
.,TRBJ1-6,.,TRBV28,TGTGCCAGCAGTCAACAGACACCCCTCCACTTT,CASSQQTPLHF
.,TRBJ2-7,.,TRBV14,TGTGCCAGCAGCGGGGGGACCTACGAGCAGTACTTC,CASSGGTYEQYF
.,TRBJ2-7,.,TRBV19,TGTGCCAGTAGGCCGTGGCATACAGGGTTCGGGCAGTACTTC,CASRPWHTGFGQYF
.,TRBJ1-1,.,TRBV6-5,TGTGCCAGCAGTAGGGGAACCTTGGACACTGAAGCTTTCTTT,CASSRGTLDTEAFF
.,TRBJ2-3,.,TRBV5-6,TGTGCCAGCACCGAGCCGGGGGGCACAGATACGCAGTATTTT,CASTEPGGTDTQYF
.,TRBJ1-4,.,TRBV15,TGTGCCACCAGTGAGGACGGAGGCCCTGTTGAAAAACTGTTTTTT,CATSEDGGPVEKLFF
.,TRBJ1-5,TRBD1,TRBV6-2/TRBV6-3,TGTGCCAGCAGTTACACCAGAGGACAGGGGAATTATCAGCCCCAGCATTTT,CASSYTRGQGNYQPQHF
.,TRBJ2-7,TRBD1,TRBV7-9,TGTGCCAGCAGCGCCCCCGGGACAGGGTCCTACGAGCAGTACTTC,CASSAPGTGSYEQYF
.,TRBJ1-1,.,TRBV5-5,TGTGCCAGCAGCTTGAACAGAGCGAATGAAGCTTTCTTT,CASSLNRANEAFF
.,TRBJ1-1,TRBD1,TRBV29-1,TGCAGCGCGGGACAGGGGGGAGTCACTGAAGCTTTCTTT,CSAGQGGVTEAFF
.,TRBJ1-1,TRBD1,TRBV5-1,TGCGCCAGCAGCGGAACAGGGGGCGGCACTGAAGCTTTCTTT,CASSGTGGGTEAFF
.,TRBJ2-2,.,TRBV6-4,TGTGCCAGCAGTGACAGGGAGAACACCGGGGAGCTGTTTTTT,CASSDRENTGELFF
.,TRBJ2-1,.,TRBV24-1,TGTGCCACCAGTCTCAGCGGAGGGGGCTACAATGAGCAGTTCTTC,CATSLSGGGYNEQFF
.,TRBJ2-7,.,TRBV9,TGTGCCAGCAGCCCCAGCCCCCAAAGGCCGGGCGAGCAGTACTTC,CASSPSPQRPGEQYF
.,TRBJ1-5,.,TRBV7-9,TGTGCCAGCAGCTTAGCGTCCCCCCCTTTGGGTAAGCCCCAGCATTTT,CASSLASPPLGKPQHF
.,TRBJ2-1,.,TRBV5-5,TGTGCCAGCAGCTTGGGGGGTCTAGTTGAATCCTACAATGAGCAGTTCTTC,CASSLGGLVESYNEQFF
.,TRBJ2-2,.,TRBV2,TGTGCCAGCAGTGGGGCGCGAACCGGGGAGCTGTTTTTT,CASSGARTGELFF
.,TRBJ2-3,.,TRBV13,TGTGCCAGCAGCTTAACTGAGCTAAGGAGCACAGATACGCAGTATTTT,CASSLTELRSTDTQYF